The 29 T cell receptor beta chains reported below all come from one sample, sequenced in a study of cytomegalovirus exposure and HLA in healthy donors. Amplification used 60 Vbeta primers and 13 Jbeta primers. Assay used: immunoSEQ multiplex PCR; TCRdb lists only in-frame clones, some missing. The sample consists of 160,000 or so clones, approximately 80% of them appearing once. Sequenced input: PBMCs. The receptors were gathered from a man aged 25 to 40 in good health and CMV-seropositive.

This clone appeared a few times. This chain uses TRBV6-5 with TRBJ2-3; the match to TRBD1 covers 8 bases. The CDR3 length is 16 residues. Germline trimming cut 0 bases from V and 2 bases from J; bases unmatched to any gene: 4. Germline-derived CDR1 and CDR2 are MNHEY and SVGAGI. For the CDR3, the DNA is TGTGCCAGCAGTTACTCAGACAGGGGATCCACAGATACGCAGTATTTT. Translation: CASSYSDRGSTDTQYF.

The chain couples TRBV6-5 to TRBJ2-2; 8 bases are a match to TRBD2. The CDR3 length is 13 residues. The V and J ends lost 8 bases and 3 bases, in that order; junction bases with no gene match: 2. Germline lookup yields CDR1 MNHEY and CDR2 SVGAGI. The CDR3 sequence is CASREGDTGELFF. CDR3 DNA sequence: TGTGCCAGCCGGGAGGGGGACACCGGGGAGCTGTTTTTT.

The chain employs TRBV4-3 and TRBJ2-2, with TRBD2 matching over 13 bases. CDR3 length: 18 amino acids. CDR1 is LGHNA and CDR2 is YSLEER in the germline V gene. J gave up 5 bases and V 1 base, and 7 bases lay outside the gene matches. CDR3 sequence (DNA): TGCGCCAGCAGCCAAGTGTCGACTAGCGGGGGGTGGACCGGGGAGCTGTTTTTT. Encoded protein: CASSQVSTSGGWTGELFF.

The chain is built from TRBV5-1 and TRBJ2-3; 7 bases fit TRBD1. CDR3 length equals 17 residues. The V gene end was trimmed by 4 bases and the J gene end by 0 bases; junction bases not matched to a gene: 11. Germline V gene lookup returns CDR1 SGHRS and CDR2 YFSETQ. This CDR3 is CASSQGRTGISTDTQYF. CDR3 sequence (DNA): TGCGCCAGCAGCCAGGGAAGGACAGGAATAAGCACAGATACGCAGTATTTT. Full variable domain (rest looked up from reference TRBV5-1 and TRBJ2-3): KAGVTQTPRYLIKTRGQQVTLSCSPISGHRSVSWYQQTPGQGLQFLFEYFSETQRNKGNFPGRFSGRQFSNSRSEMNVSTLELGDSALYLCASSQGRTGISTDTQYFGPGTRLTVL.

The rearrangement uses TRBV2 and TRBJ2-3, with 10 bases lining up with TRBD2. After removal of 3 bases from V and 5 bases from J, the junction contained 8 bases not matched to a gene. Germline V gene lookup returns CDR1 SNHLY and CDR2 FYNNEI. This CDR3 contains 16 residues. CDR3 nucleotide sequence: TGTGCCAGCAGTGACAGCGGGAGGGCCGGGGGAGATACGCAGTATTTT. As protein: CASSDSGRAGGDTQYF.

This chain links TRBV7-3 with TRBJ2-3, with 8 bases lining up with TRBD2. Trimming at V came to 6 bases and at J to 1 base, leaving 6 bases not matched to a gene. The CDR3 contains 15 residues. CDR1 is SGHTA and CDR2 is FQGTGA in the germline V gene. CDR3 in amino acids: CASSTYSGGTDTQYF. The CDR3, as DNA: TGTGCCAGCAGTACTTATAGCGGGGGCACAGATACGCAGTATTTT.

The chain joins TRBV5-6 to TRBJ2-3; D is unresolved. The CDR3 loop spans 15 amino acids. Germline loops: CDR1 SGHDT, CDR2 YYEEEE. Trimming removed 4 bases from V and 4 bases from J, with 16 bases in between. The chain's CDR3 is CASSAEIVRPDTQYF. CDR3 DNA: TGTGCCAGCAGCGCCGAAATAGTGAGGCCAGATACGCAGTATTTT.

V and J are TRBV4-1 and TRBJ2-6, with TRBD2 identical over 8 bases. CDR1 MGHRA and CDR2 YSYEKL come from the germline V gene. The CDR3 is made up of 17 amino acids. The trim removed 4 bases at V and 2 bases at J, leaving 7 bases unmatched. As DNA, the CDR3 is TGCGCCAGCAGCCCACCCACCGGGAGGGCTGGGGCCAACGTCCTGACTTTC. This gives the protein CASSPPTGRAGANVLTF.

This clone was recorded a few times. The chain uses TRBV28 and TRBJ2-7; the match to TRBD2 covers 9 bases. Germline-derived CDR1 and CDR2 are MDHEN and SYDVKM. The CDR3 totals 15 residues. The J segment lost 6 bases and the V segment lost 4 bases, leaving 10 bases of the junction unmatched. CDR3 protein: CASSSHSGTSIEQYF. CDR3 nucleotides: TGTGCCAGCAGTTCCCATTCCGGGACTAGCATCGAGCAGTACTTC.

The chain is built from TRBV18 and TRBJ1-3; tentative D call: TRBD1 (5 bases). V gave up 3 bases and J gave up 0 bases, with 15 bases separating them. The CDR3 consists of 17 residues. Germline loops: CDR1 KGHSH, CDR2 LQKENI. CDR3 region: CASSPPGGPRSGNTIYF. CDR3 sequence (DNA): TGTGCCAGCTCACCGCCGGGGGGACCCCGCTCTGGAAACACCATATATTTT.

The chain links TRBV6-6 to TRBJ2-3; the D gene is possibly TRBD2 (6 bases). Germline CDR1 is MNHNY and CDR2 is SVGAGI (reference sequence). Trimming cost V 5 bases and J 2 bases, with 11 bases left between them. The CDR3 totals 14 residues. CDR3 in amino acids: CASSKRDFTDTQYF. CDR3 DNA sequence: TGTGCCAGCAGTAAACGGGACTTCACAGATACGCAGTATTTT.

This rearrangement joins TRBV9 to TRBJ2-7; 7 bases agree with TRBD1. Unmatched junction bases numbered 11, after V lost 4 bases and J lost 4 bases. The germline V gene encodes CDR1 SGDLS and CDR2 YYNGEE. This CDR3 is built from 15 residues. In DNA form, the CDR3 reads TGTGCCAGCAGCAAAGAAGGGGACAGCTTATACGAGCAGTACTTC. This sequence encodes CASSKEGDSLYEQYF.

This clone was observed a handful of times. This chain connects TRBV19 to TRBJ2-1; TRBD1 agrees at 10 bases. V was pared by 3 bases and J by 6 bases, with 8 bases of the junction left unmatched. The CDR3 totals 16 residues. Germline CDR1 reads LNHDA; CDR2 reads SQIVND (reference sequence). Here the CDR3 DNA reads TGTGCCAGTAGTATCTGGACAGGGGGAACGGGCAATGAGCAGTTCTTC. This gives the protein CASSIWTGGTGNEQFF.

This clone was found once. The CDR3 nucleotides are TGTGCCATCAGTGAGTACAACAGGGGCGGTCAGCCCCAGCATTTT. This gives the protein CAISEYNRGGQPQHF. The V call is TRBV10-3, the J call TRBJ1-5, with 7 bases aligning to TRBD1. Germline V lookup: CDR1 ENHRY, CDR2 SYGVKD. This CDR3 has 15 amino acids. Trimming removed 1 base from V and 6 bases from J; junction bases left unmatched: 6.

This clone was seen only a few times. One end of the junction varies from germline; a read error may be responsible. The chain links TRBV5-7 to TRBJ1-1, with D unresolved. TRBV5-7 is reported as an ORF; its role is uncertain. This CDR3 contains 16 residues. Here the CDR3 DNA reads TGTGCCAGCAGCTCCGGCGACTTAGAGTTTACACTGAATTTGTTTTTT. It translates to CASSSGDLEFTLNLFF.

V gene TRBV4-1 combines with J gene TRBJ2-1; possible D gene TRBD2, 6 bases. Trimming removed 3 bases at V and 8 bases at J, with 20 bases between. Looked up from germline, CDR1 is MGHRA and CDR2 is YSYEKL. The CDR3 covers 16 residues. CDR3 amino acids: CASSHPGGSEVDEQFF. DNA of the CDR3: TGCGCCAGCAGCCACCCCGGGGGATCGGAGGTCGATGAGCAGTTCTTC.

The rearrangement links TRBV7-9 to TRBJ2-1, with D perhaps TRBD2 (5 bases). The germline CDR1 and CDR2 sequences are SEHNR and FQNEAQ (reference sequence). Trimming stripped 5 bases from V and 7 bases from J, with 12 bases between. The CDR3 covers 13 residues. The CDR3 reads CASSPTGENEQFF. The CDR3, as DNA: TGTGCCAGCAGCCCCACTGGGGAGAATGAGCAGTTCTTC.

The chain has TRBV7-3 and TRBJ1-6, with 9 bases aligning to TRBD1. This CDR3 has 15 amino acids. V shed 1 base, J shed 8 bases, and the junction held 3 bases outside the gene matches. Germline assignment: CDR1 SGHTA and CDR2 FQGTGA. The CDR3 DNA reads TGTGCCAGCAGCTTAATTCGGGACAGGGATTCACCCCTCCACTTT. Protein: CASSLIRDRDSPLHF.

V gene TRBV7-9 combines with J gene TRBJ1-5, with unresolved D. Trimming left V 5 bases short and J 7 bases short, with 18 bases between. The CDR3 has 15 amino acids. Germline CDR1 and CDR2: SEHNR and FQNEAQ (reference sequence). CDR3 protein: CASSRLGTSEQPQHF. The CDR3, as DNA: TGTGCCAGCAGCCGCCTAGGCACCTCGGAGCAGCCCCAGCATTTT.

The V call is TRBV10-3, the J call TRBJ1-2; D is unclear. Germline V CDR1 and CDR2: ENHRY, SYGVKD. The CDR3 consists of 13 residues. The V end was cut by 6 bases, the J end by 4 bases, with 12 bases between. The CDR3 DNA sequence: TGTGCCATCAGGTCAGGTCCCTCCTATGGCTACACCTTC. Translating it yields CAIRSGPSYGYTF.

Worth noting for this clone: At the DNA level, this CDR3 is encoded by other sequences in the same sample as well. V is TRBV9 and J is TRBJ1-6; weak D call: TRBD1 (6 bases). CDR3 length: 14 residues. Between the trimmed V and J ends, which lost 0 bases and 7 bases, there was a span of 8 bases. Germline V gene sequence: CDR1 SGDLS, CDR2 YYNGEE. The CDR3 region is CASSVEQGNSPLHF. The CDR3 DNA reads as TGTGCCAGCAGCGTAGAACAGGGAAATTCACCCCTCCACTTT. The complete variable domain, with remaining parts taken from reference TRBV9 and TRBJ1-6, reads DSGVTQTPKHLITATGQRVTLRCSPRSGDLSVYWYQQSLDQGLQFLIQYYNGEERAKGNILERFSAQQFPDLHSELNLSSLELGDSALYFCASSVEQGNSPLHFGNGTRLTVT.

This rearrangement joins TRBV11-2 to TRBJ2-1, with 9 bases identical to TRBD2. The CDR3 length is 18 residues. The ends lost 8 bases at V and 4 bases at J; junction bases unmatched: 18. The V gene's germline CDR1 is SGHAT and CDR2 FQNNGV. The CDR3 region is CASDSNTFSGGGYNEQFF. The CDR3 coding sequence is TGTGCCAGCGATTCAAACACCTTTAGCGGGGGAGGATACAATGAGCAGTTCTTC.

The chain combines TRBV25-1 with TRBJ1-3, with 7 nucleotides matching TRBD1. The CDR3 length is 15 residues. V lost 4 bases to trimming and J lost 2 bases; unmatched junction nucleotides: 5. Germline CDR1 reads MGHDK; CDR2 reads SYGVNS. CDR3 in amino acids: CASSGRTGAGNTIYF. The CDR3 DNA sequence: TGTGCCAGCAGTGGGAGAACAGGGGCTGGAAACACCATATATTTT.

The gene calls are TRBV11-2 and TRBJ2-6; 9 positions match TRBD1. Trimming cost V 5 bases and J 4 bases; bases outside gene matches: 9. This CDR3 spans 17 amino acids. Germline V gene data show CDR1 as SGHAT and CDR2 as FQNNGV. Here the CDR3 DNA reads TGTGCCAGCAGCGCATTACAGGGGGCCCTCGGGGCCAACGTCCTGACTTTC. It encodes CASSALQGALGANVLTF. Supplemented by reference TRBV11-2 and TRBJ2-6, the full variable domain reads EAGVAQSPRYKIIEKRQSVAFWCNPISGHATLYWYQQILGQGPKLLIQFQNNGVVDDSQLPKDRFSAERLKGVDSTLKIQPAKLEDSAVYLCASSALQGALGANVLTFGAGSRLTVL.

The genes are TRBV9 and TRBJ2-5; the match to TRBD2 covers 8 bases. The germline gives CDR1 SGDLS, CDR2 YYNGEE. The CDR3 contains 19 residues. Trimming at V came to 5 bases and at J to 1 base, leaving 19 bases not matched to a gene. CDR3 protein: CASRGLLRGGPVSQETQYF. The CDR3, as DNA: TGTGCCAGCAGAGGCCTTTTACGCGGGGGGCCCGTAAGCCAAGAGACCCAGTACTTC.

The chain's CDR3 is CASSLTGAGNTIYF. The CDR3 region has the DNA TGTGCCAGCAGCCTCACAGGGGCTGGAAACACCATATATTTT. The chain combines TRBV6-5 with TRBJ1-3, with 7 bases fitting TRBD1. V shed 6 bases and J 2 bases; nucleotides not matched to a gene: 4. There are 14 residues in the CDR3. Germline V gives CDR1 MNHEY, CDR2 SVGAGI.

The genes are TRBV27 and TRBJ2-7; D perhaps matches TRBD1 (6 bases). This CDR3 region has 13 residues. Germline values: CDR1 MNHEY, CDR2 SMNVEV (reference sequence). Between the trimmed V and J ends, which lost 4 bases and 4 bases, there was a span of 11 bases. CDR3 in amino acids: CASSSSDSYEQYF. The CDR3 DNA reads TGTGCCAGCAGTTCCTCGGACAGTTACGAGCAGTACTTC.

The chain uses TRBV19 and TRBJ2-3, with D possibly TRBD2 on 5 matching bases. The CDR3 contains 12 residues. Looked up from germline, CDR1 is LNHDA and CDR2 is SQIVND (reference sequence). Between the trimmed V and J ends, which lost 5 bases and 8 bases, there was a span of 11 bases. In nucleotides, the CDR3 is TGTGCCAGTAGTGTTGGACTGAGTACGCAGTATTTT. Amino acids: CASSVGLSTQYF.

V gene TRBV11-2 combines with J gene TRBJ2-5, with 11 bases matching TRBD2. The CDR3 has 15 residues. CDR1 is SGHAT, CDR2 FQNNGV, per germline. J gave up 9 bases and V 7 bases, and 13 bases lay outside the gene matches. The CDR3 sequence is CASTNSSGGLGAQYF. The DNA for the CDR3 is TGTGCCAGCACTAACTCTAGCGGGGGGTTAGGGGCCCAGTACTTC. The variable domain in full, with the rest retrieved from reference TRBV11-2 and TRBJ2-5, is EAGVAQSPRYKIIEKRQSVAFWCNPISGHATLYWYQQILGQGPKLLIQFQNNGVVDDSQLPKDRFSAERLKGVDSTLKIQPAKLEDSAVYLCASTNSSGGLGAQYFGPGTRLLVL.